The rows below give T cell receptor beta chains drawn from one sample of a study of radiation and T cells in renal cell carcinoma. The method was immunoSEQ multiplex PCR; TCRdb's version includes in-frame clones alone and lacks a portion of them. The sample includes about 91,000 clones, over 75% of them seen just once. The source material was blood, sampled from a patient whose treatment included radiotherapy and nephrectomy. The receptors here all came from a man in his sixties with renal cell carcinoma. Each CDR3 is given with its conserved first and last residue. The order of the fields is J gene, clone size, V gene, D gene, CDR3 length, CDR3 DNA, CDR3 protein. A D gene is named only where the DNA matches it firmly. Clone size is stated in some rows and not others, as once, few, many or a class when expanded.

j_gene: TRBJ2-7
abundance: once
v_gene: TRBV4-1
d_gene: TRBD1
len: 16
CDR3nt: TGCGCCAGCAGCCAAAACCCCGGGACAGGGCTAGGGGAGCAGTACTTC
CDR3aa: CASSQNPGTGLGEQYF

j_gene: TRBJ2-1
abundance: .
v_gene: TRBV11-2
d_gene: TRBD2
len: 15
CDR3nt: TGTGCCAGCAGCTTAGGTCGACTAGCCCACAATGAGCAGTTCTTC
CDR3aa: CASSLGRLAHNEQFF

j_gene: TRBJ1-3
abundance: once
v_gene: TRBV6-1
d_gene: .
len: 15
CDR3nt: TGTGCCAGCAGTACTGGACAGAACTCTGGAAACACCATATATTTT
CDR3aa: CASSTGQNSGNTIYF

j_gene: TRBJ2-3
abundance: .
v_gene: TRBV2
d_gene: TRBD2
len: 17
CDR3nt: TGTGCCAGCAGTGATGGGGGTAGCGGGAGATACACAGATACGCAGTATTTT
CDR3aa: CASSDGGSGRYTDTQYF

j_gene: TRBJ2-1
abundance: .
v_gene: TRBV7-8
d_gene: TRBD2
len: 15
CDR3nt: TGTGCCAGCAGCTCGGGACTAGCGGCAAATAATGAGCAGTTCTTC
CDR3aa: CASSSGLAANNEQFF

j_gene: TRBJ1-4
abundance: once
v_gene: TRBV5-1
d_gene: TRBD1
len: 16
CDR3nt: TGCGCCAGCTCCCGACAGGGTCGTCCTTTAAATGAAAAACTGTTTTTT
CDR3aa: CASSRQGRPLNEKLFF

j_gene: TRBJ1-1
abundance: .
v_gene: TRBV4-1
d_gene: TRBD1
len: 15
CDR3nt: TGCGCCAGCACCCGAAACGACAGGGACAACACTGAAGCTTTCTTT
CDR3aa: CASTRNDRDNTEAFF

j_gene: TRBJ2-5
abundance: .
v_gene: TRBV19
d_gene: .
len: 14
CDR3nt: TGTGCCAGTAGTACTCCAGGGGCGAGGGAGACCCAGTACTTC
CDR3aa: CASSTPGARETQYF

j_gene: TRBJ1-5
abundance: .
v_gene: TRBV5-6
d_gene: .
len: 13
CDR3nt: TGTGCCAGCAGCATCGAAGGGTATCAGCCCCAGCATTTT
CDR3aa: CASSIEGYQPQHF

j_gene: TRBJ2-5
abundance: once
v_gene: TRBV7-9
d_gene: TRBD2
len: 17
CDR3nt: TGTGCCAGCAGCCCCCGGACAGGGACTAGCGCACAAGAGACCCAGTACTTC
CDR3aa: CASSPRTGTSAQETQYF